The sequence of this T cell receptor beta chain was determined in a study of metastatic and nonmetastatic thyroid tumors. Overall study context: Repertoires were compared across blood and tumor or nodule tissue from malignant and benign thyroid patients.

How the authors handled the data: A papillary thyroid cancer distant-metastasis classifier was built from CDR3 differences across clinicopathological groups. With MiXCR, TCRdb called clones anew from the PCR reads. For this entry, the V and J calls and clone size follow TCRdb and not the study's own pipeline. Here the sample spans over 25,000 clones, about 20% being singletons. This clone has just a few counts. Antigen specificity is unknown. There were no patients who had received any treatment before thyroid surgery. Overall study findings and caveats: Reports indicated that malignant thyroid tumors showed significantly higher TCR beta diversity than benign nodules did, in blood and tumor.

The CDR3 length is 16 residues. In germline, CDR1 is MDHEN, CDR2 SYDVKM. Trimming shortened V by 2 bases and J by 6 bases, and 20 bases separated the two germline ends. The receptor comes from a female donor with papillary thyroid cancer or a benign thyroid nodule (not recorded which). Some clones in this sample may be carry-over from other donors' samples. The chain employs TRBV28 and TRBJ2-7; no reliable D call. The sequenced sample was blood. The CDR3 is CASSLPRYRTRSEQYF. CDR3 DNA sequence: TGTGCCAGCAGTTTACCCCGGTACCGGACGCGGAGCGAGCAGTACTTC.